One sample yielded the 11 T cell receptor beta chains listed below, sequenced in a study of cytomegalovirus exposure and HLA in healthy donors. PCR primers comprised 60 Vbeta and 13 Jbeta primers. Data came from immunoSEQ multiplex PCR; TCRdb stores just in-frame clones and leaves some out. This sample has some 110,000 clones, with 70% to 80% found just once. Sequenced: PBMCs. These receptors were taken from a man between 50 and 59 years old in good health and CMV-seronegative.

The chain joins TRBV6-1 to TRBJ2-5; D gene ambiguous. The CDR3 length is 12 residues. CDR1 and CDR2 from the germline V gene are MNHNS and SASEGT. The V and J ends lost 0 bases and 13 bases respectively, with 12 bases between them. The CDR3 DNA reads as TGTGCCAGCAGTGAAGCGCAGGTAGTCCTGTACTTC. Its translation: CASSEAQVVLYF.

The chain carries TRBV30 and TRBJ2-5; maybe TRBD2 (5 bases). CDR3 size: 13 residues. Germline values: CDR1 GTSNPN, CDR2 SVGIG (reference sequence). Trimming took off 1 base at V and 5 bases at J, with 11 bases between the two ends. The CDR3 DNA reads as TGTGCCTGGAGTGCTTCGGGCGGGGAGACCCAGTACTTC. Translation: CAWSASGGETQYF. Full variable domain (outside the CDR3, taken from reference TRBV30 and TRBJ2-5): SQTIHQWPATLVQPVGSPLSLECTVEGTSNPNLYWYRQAAGRGLQLLFYSVGIGQISSEVPQNLSASRPQDRQFILSSKKLLLSDSGFYLCAWSASGGETQYFGPGTRLLVL.

This clone was seen more than once but under ten times. The chain links TRBV6-1 to TRBJ2-4; D gene uncertain. The CDR3 spans 17 residues. V lost 2 bases and J lost 0, with 14 bases in between. Per the germline V gene, CDR1 is MNHNS and CDR2 is SASEGT. The CDR3, as DNA: TGTGCCAGCAGTGAATGGGCAGACCAACTAGCCAAAAACATTCAGTACTTC. Amino acid sequence: CASSEWADQLAKNIQYF.

Worth noting for this clone: Other DNA sequences of this sample code for an identical CDR3. The chain is built from TRBV2 and TRBJ2-6; TRBD1 matches at 12 bases. The CDR3 has 17 amino acids. Germline V gene lookup returns CDR1 SNHLY and CDR2 FYNNEI. The J segment lost 4 bases and the V segment lost 8 bases, leaving 9 bases of the junction unmatched. For the CDR3, the DNA is TGTGCCAGCTGGGGGGGACAGGGGGCTCTGGGGGCCAACGTCCTGACTTTC. It codes for CASWGGQGALGANVLTF.

This chain links TRBV4-2 with TRBJ1-6; TRBD1 matches 8 bases. CDR3 size: 16 residues. Germline values: CDR1 LGHNA, CDR2 YNFKEQ. With V trimmed by 2 bases and J by 7 bases, 7 bases remained unmatched. CDR3 sequence reads: CASSQSGGAGNSPLHF. The CDR3 nucleotides read TGTGCCAGCAGCCAATCAGGGGGCGCTGGGAATTCACCCCTCCACTTT.

This clone was observed a few times. The V gene is TRBV6-6, the J gene TRBJ2-7; 8 nucleotides align to TRBD2. The ends lost 6 bases at V and 2 bases at J; junction bases unmatched: 6. Per the germline V gene, CDR1 is MNHNY and CDR2 is SVGAGI (reference sequence). The CDR3 covers 14 residues. The CDR3 is CASSTRRGAYEQYF. CDR3 bases: TGTGCCAGCAGCACTCGGCGGGGGGCCTACGAGCAGTACTTC.

The rearrangement joins TRBV18 to TRBJ1-4, with 8 bases fitting TRBD1. The CDR3 has 19 amino acids. With V trimmed by 3 bases and J by 0 bases, 12 bases remained unmatched. Germline V lookup: CDR1 KGHSH, CDR2 LQKENI. CDR3 residues: CASSPITAAGGTTNEKLFF. In DNA form, the CDR3 reads TGTGCCAGCTCACCTATTACCGCGGCAGGGGGCACAACTAATGAAAAACTGTTTTTT.

DNA for the CDR3: TGTGCCAGCAGTTCGGCTTTCTTT. It encodes CASSSAFF. The J gene is TRBJ1-1, the V gene TRBV2, with unresolved D. CDR1 SNHLY and CDR2 FYNNEI come from the germline V gene. The CDR3 totals 8 residues. With 5 bases removed from V and 11 bases from J, the gap between germline ends came to 3 bases.

The V and J genes are TRBV30 and TRBJ2-2, with a tentative D call TRBD2 (5 bases). Per the germline V gene, CDR1 is GTSNPN and CDR2 is SVGIG (reference sequence). This CDR3 region has 13 residues. Deletions cut 7 bases from V and 0 bases from J, with 9 bases between. This CDR3 reads CASSAANTGELFF. In DNA, the CDR3 is TGTGCCTCTTCAGCGGCGAACACCGGGGAGCTGTTTTTT.

V usage is TRBV2 and J usage is TRBJ2-1; 10 positions match TRBD2. Trimming took 6 bases from V and 4 from J; bases not matched to a gene: 6. There are 15 residues in the CDR3. The germline V gene encodes CDR1 SNHLY and CDR2 FYNNEI. The CDR3 loop reads CASRELAGYYNEQFF. In DNA, the CDR3 is TGTGCCAGCAGGGAACTAGCGGGGTATTACAATGAGCAGTTCTTC.

This clone appeared a few times. The chain recombines TRBV7-2 with TRBJ1-2; 8 positions match TRBD1. The length of the CDR3 is 16 residues. Germline loops: CDR1 SGHTA, CDR2 FQGNSA. V lost 11 bases and J lost 2; bases outside the gene matches: 16. CDR3 sequence: CARNGGGAGGNYGYTF. The CDR3 nucleotides are TGTGCCCGAAATGGGGGAGGGGCAGGGGGCAACTATGGCTACACCTTC.